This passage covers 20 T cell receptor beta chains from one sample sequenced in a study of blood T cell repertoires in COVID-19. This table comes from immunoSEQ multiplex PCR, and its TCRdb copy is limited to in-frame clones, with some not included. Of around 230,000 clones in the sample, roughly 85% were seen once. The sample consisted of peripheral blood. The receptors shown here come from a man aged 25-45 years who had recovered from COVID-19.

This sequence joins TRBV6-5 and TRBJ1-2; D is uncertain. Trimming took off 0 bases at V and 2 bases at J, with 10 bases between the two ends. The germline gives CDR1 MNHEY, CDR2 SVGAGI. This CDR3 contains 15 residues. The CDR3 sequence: CASSYSAHPNYGYTF. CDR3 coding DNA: TGTGCCAGCAGTTACTCGGCACATCCAAACTATGGCTACACCTTC.

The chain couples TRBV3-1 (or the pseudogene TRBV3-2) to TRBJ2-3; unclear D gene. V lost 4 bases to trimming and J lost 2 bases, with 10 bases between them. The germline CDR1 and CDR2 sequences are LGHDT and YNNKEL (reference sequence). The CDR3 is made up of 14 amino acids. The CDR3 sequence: CASSPLGATDTQYF. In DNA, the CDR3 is TGTGCCAGCAGCCCCCTAGGAGCCACAGATACGCAGTATTTT.

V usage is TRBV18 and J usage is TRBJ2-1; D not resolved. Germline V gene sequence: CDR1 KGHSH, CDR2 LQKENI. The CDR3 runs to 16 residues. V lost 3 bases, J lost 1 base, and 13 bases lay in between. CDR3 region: CASSPVGSASYNEQFF. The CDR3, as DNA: TGTGCCAGCTCACCGGTCGGGTCGGCTTCCTACAATGAGCAGTTCTTC.

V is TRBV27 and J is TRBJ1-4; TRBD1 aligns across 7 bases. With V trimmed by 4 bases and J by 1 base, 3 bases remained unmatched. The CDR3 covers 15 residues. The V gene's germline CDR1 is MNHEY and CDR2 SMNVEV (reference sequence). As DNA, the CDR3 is TGTGCCAGCAGTTCCCACAGGGGAACTAATGAAAAACTGTTTTTT. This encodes CASSSHRGTNEKLFF.

This CDR3 reads CASSSDRVGNTEAFF. The DNA for the CDR3 is TGTGCCAGCAGCTCCGACAGGGTGGGGAACACTGAAGCTTTCTTT. V is TRBV6-5 and J is TRBJ1-1; 7 bases are a match to TRBD1. The CDR3 has 15 residues. The trim removed 6 bases at V and 1 base at J, leaving 8 bases unmatched. Germline CDR1 and CDR2: MNHEY and SVGAGI.

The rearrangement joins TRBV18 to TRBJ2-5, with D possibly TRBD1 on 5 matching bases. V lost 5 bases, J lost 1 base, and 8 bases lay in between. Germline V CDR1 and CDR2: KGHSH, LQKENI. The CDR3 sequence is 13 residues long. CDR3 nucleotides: TGTGCCAGCTCAAGGGGAATCCAAGAGACCCAGTACTTC. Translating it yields CASSRGIQETQYF.

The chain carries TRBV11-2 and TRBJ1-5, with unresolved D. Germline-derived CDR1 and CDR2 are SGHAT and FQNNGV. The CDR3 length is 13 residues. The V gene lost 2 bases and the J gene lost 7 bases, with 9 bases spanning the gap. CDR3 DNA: TGTGCCAGCAGCTTACAGTGGGAGCAGCCCCAGCATTTT. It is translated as CASSLQWEQPQHF.

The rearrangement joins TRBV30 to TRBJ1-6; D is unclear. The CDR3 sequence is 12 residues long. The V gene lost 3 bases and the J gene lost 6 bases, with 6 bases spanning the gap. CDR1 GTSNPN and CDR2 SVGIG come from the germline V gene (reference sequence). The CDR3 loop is CAWSPGNSPLHF. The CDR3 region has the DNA TGTGCCTGGAGCCCCGGTAATTCACCCCTCCACTTT.

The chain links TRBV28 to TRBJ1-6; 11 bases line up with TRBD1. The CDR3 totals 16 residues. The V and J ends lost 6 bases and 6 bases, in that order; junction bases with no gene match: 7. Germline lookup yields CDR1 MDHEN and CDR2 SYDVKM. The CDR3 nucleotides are TGTGCCAGCAGCCTTGGGGGGACAGGGGGTAATTCACCCCTCCACTTT. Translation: CASSLGGTGGNSPLHF.

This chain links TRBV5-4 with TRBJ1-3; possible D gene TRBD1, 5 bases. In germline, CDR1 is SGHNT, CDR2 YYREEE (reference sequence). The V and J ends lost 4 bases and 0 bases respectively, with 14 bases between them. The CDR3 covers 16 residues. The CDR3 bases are TGTGCCAGCAGCCCTCAAGGGGCTTACTCTGGAAACACCATATATTTT. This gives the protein CASSPQGAYSGNTIYF.

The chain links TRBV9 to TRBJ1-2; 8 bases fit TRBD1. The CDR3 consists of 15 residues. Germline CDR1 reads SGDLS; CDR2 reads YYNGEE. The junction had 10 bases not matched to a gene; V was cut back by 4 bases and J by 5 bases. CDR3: CASSPNRGIGYGYTF. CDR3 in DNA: TGTGCCAGCAGCCCCAACAGGGGGATAGGGTATGGCTACACCTTC. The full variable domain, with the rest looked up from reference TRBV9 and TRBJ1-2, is DSGVTQTPKHLITATGQRVTLRCSPRSGDLSVYWYQQSLDQGLQFLIQYYNGEERAKGNILERFSAQQFPDLHSELNLSSLELGDSALYFCASSPNRGIGYGYTFGSGTRLTVV.

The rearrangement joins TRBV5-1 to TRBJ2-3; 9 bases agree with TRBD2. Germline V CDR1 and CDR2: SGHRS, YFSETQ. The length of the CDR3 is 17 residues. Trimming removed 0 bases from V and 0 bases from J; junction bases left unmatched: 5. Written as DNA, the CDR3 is TGCGCCAGCAGCTTGGGCGGGGGGGCTCCGAGCACAGATACGCAGTATTTT. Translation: CASSLGGGAPSTDTQYF. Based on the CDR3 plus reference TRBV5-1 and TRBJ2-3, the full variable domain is KAGVTQTPRYLIKTRGQQVTLSCSPISGHRSVSWYQQTPGQGLQFLFEYFSETQRNKGNFPGRFSGRQFSNSRSEMNVSTLELGDSALYLCASSLGGGAPSTDTQYFGPGTRLTVL.

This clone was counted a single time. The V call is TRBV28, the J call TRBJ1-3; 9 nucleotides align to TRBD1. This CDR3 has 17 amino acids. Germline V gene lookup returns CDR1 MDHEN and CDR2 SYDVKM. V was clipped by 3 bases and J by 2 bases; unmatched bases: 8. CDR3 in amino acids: CASSLGQGNLPGNTIYF. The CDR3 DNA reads TGTGCCAGCAGTTTGGGACAGGGCAATTTGCCTGGAAACACCATATATTTT.

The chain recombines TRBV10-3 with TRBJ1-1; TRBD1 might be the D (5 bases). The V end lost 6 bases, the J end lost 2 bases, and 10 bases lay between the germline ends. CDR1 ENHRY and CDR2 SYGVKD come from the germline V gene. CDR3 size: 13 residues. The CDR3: CAIRRDGNTEAFF. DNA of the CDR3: TGTGCCATCAGGCGGGACGGCAACACTGAAGCTTTCTTT.

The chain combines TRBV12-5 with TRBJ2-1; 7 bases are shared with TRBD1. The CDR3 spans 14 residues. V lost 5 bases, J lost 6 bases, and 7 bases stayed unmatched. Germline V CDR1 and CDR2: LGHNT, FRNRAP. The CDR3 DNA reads TGTGCTAGTGGTACTAAGACAGGGTCCAATGAGCAGTTCTTC. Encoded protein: CASGTKTGSNEQFF.

CDR3 loop: CASQDRSNQPQHF. The CDR3 bases are TGTGCCAGCCAAGACAGATCCAATCAGCCCCAGCATTTT. The chain carries TRBV6-6 and TRBJ1-5; D is perhaps TRBD1 (5 bases). Per germline, CDR1 MNHNY and CDR2 SVGAGI (reference sequence). There are 13 residues in the CDR3. V shed 8 bases and J shed 3 bases, with 11 bases lying between them.

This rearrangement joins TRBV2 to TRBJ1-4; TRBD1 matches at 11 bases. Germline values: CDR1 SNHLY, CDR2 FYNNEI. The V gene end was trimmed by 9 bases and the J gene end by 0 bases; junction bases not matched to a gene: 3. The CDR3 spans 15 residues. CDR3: CARRDRGATNEKLFF. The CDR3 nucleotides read TGTGCCAGAAGGGACAGGGGGGCAACTAATGAAAAACTGTTTTTT.

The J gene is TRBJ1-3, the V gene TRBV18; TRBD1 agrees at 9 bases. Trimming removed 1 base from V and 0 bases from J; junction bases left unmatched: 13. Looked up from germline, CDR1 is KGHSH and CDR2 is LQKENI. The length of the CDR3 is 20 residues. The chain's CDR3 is CASSPLAVGQGLRSGNTIYF. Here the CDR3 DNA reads TGTGCCAGCTCACCACTCGCCGTGGGACAGGGCCTCCGCTCTGGAAACACCATATATTTT. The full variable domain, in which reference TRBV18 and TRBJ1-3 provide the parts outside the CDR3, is NAGVMQNPRHLVRRRGQEARLRCSPMKGHSHVYWYRQLPEEGLKFMVYLQKENIIDESGMPKERFSAEFPKEGPSILRIQQVVRGDSAAYFCASSPLAVGQGLRSGNTIYFGEGSWLTVV.

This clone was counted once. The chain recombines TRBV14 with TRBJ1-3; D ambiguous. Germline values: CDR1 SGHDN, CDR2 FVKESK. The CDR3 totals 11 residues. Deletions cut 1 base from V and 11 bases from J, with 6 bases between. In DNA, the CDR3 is TGTGCCAGCAGCCAAGCCGGGGCCATATATTTT. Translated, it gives CASSQAGAIYF. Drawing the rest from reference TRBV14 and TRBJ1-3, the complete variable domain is EAGVTQFPSHSVIEKGQTVTLRCDPISGHDNLYWYRRVMGKEIKFLLHFVKESKQDESGMPNNRFLAERTGGTYSTLKVQPAELEDSGVYFCASSQAGAIYFGEGSWLTVV.

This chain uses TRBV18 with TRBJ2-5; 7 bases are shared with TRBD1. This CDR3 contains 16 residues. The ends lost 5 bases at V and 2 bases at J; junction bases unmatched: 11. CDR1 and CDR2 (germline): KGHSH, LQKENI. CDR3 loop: CASSSQGSRWQETQYF. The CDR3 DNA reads TGTGCCAGCTCATCACAGGGGTCTCGGTGGCAAGAGACCCAGTACTTC.